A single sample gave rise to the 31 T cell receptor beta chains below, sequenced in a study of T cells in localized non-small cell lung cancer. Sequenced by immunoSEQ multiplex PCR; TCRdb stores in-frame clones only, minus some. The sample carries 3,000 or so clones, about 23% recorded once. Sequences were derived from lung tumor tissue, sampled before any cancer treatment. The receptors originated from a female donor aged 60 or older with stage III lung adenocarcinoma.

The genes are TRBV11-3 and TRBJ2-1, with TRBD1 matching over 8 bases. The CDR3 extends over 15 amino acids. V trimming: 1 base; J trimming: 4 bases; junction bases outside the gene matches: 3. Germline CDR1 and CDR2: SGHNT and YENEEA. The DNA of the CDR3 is TGTGCCAGCAGCTTAGTAGGGACAGGTTACAATGAGCAGTTCTTC. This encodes CASSLVGTGYNEQFF.

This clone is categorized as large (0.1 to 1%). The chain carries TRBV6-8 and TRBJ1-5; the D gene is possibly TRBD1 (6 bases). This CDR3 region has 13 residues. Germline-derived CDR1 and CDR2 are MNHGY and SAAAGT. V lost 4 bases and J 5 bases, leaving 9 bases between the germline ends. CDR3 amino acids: CASSFRGHQPQHF. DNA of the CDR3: TGTGCCAGCAGTTTCAGGGGACATCAGCCCCAGCATTTT.

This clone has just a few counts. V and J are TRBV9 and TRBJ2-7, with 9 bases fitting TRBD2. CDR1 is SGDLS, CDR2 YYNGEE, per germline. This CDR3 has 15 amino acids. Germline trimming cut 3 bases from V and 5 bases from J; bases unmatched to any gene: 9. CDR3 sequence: CASSGGTSSDDEQYF. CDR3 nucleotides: TGTGCCAGCAGCGGGGGGACTAGCAGTGACGACGAGCAGTACTTC.

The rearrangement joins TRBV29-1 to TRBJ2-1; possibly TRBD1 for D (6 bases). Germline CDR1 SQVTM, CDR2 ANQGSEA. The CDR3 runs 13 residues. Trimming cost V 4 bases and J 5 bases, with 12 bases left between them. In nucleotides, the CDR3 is TGCAGCGTTGGACGGGACAAGCACAATGAGCAGTTCTTC. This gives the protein CSVGRDKHNEQFF.

In nucleotides, the CDR3 is TGTGCCGGCCGGACAGGGGGCTACAATGAGCAGTTCTTC. Translating gives CAGRTGGYNEQFF. The chain employs TRBV6-8 and TRBJ2-1; 10 bases match TRBD1. Germline assignment: CDR1 MNHGY and CDR2 SAAAGT. J was trimmed by 3 bases and V by 11 bases; bases with no gene match: 4. The CDR3 contains 13 residues.

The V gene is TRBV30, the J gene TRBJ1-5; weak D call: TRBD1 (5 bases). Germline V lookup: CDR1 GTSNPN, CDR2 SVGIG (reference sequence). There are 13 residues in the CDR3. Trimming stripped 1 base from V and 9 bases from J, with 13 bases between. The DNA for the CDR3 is TGTGCCTGGAGTGCTGAGGCTGGGGGGCCCCAGCATTTT. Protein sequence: CAWSAEAGGPQHF. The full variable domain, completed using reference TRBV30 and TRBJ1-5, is SQTIHQWPATLVQPVGSPLSLECTVEGTSNPNLYWYRQAAGRGLQLLFYSVGIGQISSEVPQNLSASRPQDRQFILSSKKLLLSDSGFYLCAWSAEAGGPQHFGDGTRLSIL.

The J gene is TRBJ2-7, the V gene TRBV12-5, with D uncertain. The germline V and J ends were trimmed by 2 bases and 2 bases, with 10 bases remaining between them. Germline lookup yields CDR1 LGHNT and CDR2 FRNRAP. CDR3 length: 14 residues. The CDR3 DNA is TGTGCTAGTGGTTTGTCCGGCAACACCTACGAGCAGTACTTC. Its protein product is CASGLSGNTYEQYF.

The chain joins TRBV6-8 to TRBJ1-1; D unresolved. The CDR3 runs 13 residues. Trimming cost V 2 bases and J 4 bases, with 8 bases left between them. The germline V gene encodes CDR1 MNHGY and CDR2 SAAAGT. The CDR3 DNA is TGTGCCAGCAGTTACCGCCAACGCACTGAAGCTTTCTTT. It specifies CASSYRQRTEAFF.

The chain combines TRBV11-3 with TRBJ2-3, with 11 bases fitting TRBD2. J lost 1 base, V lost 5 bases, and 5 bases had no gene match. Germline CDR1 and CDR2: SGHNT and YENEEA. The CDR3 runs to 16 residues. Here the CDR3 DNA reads TGTGCCAGCAGCCGTAGCGGGAGGGTAGGCACAGATACGCAGTATTTT. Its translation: CASSRSGRVGTDTQYF.

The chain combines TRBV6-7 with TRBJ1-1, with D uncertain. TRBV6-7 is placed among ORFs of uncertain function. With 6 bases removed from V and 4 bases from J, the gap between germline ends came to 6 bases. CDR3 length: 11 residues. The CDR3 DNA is TGTGCCAGCAGCCTTGGCACTGAAGCTTTCTTT. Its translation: CASSLGTEAFF.

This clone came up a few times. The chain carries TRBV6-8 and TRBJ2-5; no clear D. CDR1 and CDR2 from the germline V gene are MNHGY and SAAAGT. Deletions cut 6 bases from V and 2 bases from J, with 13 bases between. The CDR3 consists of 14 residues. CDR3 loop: CASSYGRSQETQYF. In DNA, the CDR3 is TGTGCCAGCAGCTATGGACGGAGTCAAGAGACCCAGTACTTC.

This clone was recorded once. DNA for the CDR3: TGTGCCAGCTCACCGTCAATTCAAAACACCGGGGAGCTGTTTTTT. Translated: CASSPSIQNTGELFF. The rearrangement joins TRBV18 to TRBJ2-2; D is undetermined. The length of the CDR3 is 15 residues. Deletions cut 3 bases from V and 2 bases from J, with 10 bases between. Germline V lookup: CDR1 KGHSH, CDR2 LQKENI.

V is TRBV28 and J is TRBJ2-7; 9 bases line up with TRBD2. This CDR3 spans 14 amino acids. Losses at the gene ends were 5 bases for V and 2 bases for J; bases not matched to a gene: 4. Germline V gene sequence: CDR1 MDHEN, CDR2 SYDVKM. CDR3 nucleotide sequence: TGTGCCAGCAGTGACCTAGCGGGACCCTACGAGCAGTACTTC. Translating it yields CASSDLAGPYEQYF.

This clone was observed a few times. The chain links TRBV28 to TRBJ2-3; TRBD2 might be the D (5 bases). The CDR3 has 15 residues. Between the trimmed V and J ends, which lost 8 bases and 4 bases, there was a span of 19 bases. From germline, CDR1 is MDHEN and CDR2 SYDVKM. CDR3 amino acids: CASVGANTRPDTQYF. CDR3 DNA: TGTGCCAGCGTGGGAGCGAACACCCGCCCAGATACGCAGTATTTT.

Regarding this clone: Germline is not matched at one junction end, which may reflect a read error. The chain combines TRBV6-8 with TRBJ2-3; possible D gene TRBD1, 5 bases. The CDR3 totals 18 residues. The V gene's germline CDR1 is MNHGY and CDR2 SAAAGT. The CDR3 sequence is CAISVEGDSSSLTDTQYF. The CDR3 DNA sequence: TGTGCCATCAGTGTAGAAGGGGATTCCTCAAGCCTCACAGATACGCAGTATTTT.

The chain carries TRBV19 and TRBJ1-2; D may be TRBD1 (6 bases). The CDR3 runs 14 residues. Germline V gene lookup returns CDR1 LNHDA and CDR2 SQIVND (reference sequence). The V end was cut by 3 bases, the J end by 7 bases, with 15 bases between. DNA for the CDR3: TGTGCCAGTAGTATCGACAGGAATATGGGTGGCTACACCTTC. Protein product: CASSIDRNMGGYTF.

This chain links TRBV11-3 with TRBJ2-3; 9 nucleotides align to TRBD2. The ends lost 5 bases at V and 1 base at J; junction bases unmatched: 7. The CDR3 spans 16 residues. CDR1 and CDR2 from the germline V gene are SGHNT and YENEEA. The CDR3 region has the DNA TGTGCCAGCAGCCGCCCTTTAGCGGGGGGCACAGATACGCAGTATTTT. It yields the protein CASSRPLAGGTDTQYF.

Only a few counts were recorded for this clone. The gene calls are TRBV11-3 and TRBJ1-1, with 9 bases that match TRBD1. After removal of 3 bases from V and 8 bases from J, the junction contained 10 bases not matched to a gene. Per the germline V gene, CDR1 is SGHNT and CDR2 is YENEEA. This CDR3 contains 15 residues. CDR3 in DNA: TGTGCCAGCAGCTTGGCCAAGCGGGACAGGGTCGAAGCTTTCTTT. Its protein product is CASSLAKRDRVEAFF.

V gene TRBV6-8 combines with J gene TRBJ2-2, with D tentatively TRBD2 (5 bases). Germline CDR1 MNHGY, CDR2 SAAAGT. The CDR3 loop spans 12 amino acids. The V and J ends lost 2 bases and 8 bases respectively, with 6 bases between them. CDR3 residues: CASSYPGGELFF. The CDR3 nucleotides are TGTGCCAGCAGTTACCCGGGGGGGGAGCTGTTTTTT.

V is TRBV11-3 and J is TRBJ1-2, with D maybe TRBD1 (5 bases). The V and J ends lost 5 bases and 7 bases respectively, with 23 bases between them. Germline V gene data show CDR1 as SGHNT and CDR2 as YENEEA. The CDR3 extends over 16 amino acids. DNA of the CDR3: TGTGCCAGCAGCGCAGCCGGGGCAGGCCGGGCGGGTGGCTACACCTTC. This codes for CASSAAGAGRAGGYTF.

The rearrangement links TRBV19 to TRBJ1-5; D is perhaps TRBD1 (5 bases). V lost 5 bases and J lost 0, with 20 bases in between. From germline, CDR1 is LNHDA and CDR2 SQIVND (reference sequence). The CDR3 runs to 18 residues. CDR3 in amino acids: CASSARGGPGYSNQPQHF. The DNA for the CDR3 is TGTGCCAGTAGTGCCCGGGGAGGGCCAGGGTATAGCAATCAGCCCCAGCATTTT.

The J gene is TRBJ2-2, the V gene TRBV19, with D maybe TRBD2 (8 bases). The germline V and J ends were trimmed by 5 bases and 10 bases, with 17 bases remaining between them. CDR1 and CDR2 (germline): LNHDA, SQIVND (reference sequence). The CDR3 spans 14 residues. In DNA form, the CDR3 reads TGTGCCAGTAGTCCGGGAGGGGGCGTTTTGGAGCTGTTTTTT. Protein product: CASSPGGGVLELFF.

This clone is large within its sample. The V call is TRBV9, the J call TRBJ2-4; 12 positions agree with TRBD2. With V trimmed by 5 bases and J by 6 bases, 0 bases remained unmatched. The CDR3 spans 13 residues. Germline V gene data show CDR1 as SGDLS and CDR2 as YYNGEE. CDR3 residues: CASRGLAGNIQYF. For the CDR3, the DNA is TGTGCCAGCAGGGGACTAGCGGGAAACATTCAGTACTTC. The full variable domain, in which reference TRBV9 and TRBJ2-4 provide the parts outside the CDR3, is DSGVTQTPKHLITATGQRVTLRCSPRSGDLSVYWYQQSLDQGLQFLIQYYNGEERAKGNILERFSAQQFPDLHSELNLSSLELGDSALYFCASRGLAGNIQYFGAGTRLSVL.

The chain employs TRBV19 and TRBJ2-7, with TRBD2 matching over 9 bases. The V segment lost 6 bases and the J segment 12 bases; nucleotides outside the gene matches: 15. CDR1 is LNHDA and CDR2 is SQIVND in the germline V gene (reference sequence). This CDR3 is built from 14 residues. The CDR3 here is CASSPSGAGGQRYF. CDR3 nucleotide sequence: TGTGCCAGTAGCCCCAGCGGGGCGGGAGGGCAGAGGTACTTC.

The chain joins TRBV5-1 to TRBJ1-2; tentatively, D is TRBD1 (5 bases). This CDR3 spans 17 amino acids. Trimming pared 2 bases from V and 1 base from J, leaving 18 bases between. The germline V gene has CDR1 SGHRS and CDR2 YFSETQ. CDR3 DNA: TGCGCCAGCAGCTTTGGACGGGGCTTAGGCGATAACTATGGCTACACCTTC. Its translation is CASSFGRGLGDNYGYTF.

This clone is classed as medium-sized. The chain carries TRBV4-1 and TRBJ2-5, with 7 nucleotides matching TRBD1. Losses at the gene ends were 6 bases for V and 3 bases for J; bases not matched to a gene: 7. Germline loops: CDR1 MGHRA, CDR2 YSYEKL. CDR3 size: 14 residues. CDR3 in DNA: TGCGCCAGCAGTCCAGGAACAGGGGAAGAGACCCAGTACTTC. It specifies CASSPGTGEETQYF.

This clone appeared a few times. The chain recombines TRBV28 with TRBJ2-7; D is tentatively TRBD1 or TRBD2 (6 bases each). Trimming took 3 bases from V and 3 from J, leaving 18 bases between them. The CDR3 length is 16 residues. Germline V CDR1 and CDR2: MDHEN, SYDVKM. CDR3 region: CASSFPITGRSYEQYF. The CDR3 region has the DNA TGTGCCAGCAGTTTCCCAATCACAGGGAGGAGCTACGAGCAGTACTTC.

The CDR3, as DNA: TGTGCCAGTAGTACCACAGGGGGCACTGAAGCTTTCTTT. Amino acid sequence: CASSTTGGTEAFF. J is TRBJ1-1 and V is TRBV19; 8 bases agree with TRBD1. This CDR3 region has 13 residues. V was clipped by 4 bases and J by 4 bases; unmatched bases: 2. The V gene's germline CDR1 is LNHDA and CDR2 SQIVND (reference sequence).

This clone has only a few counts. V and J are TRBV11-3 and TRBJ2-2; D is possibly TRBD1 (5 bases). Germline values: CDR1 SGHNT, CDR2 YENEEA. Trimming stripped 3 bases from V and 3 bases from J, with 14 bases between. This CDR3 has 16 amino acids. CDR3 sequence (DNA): TGTGCCAGCAGCTTCGACAGCTCTCTCGACACCGGGGAGCTGTTTTTT. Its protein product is CASSFDSSLDTGELFF.

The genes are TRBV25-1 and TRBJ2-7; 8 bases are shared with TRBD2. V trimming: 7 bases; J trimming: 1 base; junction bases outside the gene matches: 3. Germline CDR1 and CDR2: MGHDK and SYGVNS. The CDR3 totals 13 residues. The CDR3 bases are TGTGCCAGCAAGGGCGGGAGGTCCTACGAGCAGTACTTC. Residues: CASKGGRSYEQYF.

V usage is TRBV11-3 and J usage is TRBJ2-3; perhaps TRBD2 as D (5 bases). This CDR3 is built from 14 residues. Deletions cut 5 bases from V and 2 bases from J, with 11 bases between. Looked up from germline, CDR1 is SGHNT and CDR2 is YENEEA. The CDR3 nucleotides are TGTGCCAGCAGCCTCGGACTTAACACAGATACGCAGTATTTT. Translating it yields CASSLGLNTDTQYF.